The 26 T cell receptor beta chains below all came from one sample that was sequenced in a study of monozygotic twins with inflammatory bowel disease. Each CDR3 protein gets one entry in TCRdb, which reprocessed the 5' RACE reads and gives no DNA. This table holds about 420,000 distinct CDR3 sequences. Source material: blood. The source is a human donor with ulcerative colitis or Crohn's disease, or a healthy co-twin of an affected twin (not recorded which).

The genes are TRBV6-1 and TRBJ1-3. The length of the CDR3 is 15 residues. Looked up from germline, CDR1 is MNHNS and CDR2 is SASEGT. The CDR3 here is CASRQTAGSGNTIYF.

The CDR3 protein is CASSSLVGPYEQYF. The gene calls are TRBV7-2 and TRBJ2-7. Germline loops: CDR1 SGHTA, CDR2 FQGNSA. CDR3 length: 14 residues.

J is TRBJ2-1 and V is TRBV28; TCRdb picks TRBD2, but there is no DNA to check that call. CDR1 is MDHEN, CDR2 SYDVKM, per germline. The length of the CDR3 is 15 residues. CDR3 amino acids: CASSHSGRSYNEQFF. The full variable domain, completed using reference TRBV28 and TRBJ2-1, is DVKVTQSSRYLVKRTGEKVFLECVQDMDHENMFWYRQDPGLGLRLIYFSYDVKMKEKGDIPEGYSVSREKKERFSLILESASTNQTSMYLCASSHSGRSYNEQFFGPGTRLTVL.

The chain links TRBV5-1 to TRBJ2-2; the D call of TRBD1 rests on TCRdb alone, since no DNA is present to check it. The CDR3 is 14 residues long. Germline assignment: CDR1 SGHRS and CDR2 YFSETQ. This CDR3 reads CASGQGADTGELFF.

The gene calls are TRBV7-8 and TRBJ1-2. The CDR3 is 15 amino acids. Germline V gene lookup returns CDR1 SGHVS and CDR2 FQNEAQ. This chain's CDR3 is CASSLAAGVNYGYTF.

The gene calls are TRBV15 and TRBJ1-5; with no DNA, the TCRdb D assignment of TRBD1 cannot be verified. Germline assignment: CDR1 LNHNV and CDR2 YYDKDF (reference sequence). This CDR3 is built from 16 residues. The CDR3 loop is CATSSRSGTNNQPQHF.

This chain connects TRBV5-6 to TRBJ2-1; as DNA is missing, the TRBD2 call by TCRdb cannot be tested. CDR1 and CDR2 from the germline V gene are SGHDT and YYEEEE. This CDR3 region has 14 residues. The CDR3 loop reads CASSLSGRYNEQFF.

The rearrangement joins TRBV5-6 to TRBJ1-2; TCRdb names TRBD1, which stays unverified in the absence of DNA. CDR3 length: 15 residues. In germline, CDR1 is SGHDT, CDR2 YYEEEE. CDR3 residues: CASSRDRVGMSGYTF.

The rearrangement links TRBV20-1 to TRBJ1-5. The CDR3 is 13 amino acids. Germline V gene sequence: CDR1 DFQATT, CDR2 SNEGSKA (reference sequence). The CDR3 here is CSASGHINQPQHF.

The genes are TRBV4-3 and TRBJ1-6; without DNA, the TCRdb call of TRBD1 cannot be checked. The CDR3 covers 15 residues. The germline gives CDR1 LGHNA, CDR2 YSLEER. CDR3 residues: CASSQERGGRSPLHF.

This chain connects TRBV28 to TRBJ2-1; TCRdb picks TRBD2, but there is no DNA to check that call. The CDR3 loop spans 14 amino acids. The V gene's germline CDR1 is MDHEN and CDR2 SYDVKM. The chain's CDR3 is CASRGPSGSNEQFF.

This chain's CDR3 is CASSFQTDTQYF. V gene TRBV5-4 combines with J gene TRBJ2-3. CDR1 is SGHNT and CDR2 is YYREEE in the germline V gene (reference sequence). The CDR3 has 12 residues.

This sequence joins TRBV24-1 and TRBJ2-5. The CDR3 has 14 residues. Germline lookup yields CDR1 KGHDR and CDR2 SFDVKD. CDR3 region: CATSDFPSPETQYF.

The J gene is TRBJ2-5, the V gene TRBV5-1; TCRdb names TRBD1, which stays unverified in the absence of DNA. Looked up from germline, CDR1 is SGHRS and CDR2 is YFSETQ. The CDR3 is 18 residues long. The CDR3 spells CASSAKTSGISVVETQYF.

The chain couples TRBV19 to TRBJ2-1; TCRdb indicates TRBD2, and absent DNA this call remains unverified. Per germline, CDR1 LNHDA and CDR2 SQIVND (reference sequence). The CDR3 contains 19 residues. This CDR3 is CASSSPGLAGSTSYNEQFF.

CDR3 in amino acids: CASSKRLAGVTGELFF. The rearrangement joins TRBV7-9 to TRBJ2-2; the TRBD2 assignment by TCRdb is unverifiable without DNA. The germline V gene has CDR1 SEHNR and CDR2 FQNEAQ (reference sequence). This CDR3 has 16 residues. Using reference TRBV7-9 and TRBJ2-2 for the parts outside the CDR3, the full variable domain is DTGVSQNPRHKITKRGQNVTFRCDPISEHNRLYWYRQTLGQGPEFLTYFQNEAQLEKSRLLSDRFSAERPKGSFSTLEIQRTEQGDSAMYLCASSKRLAGVTGELFFGEGSRLTVL.

The J gene is TRBJ2-6, the V gene TRBV5-1. The CDR3 has 17 amino acids. Germline V CDR1 and CDR2: SGHRS, YFSETQ. CDR3 protein: CASSFTAASSGANVLTF.

This rearrangement joins TRBV29-1 to TRBJ1-6; no DNA is available, so the TRBD1 call from TCRdb remains unchecked. Germline values: CDR1 SQVTM, CDR2 ANQGSEA. The CDR3 contains 17 residues. The CDR3 protein is CSVEYTREGGDNSPLHF.

The rearrangement joins TRBV7-2 to TRBJ2-3; TCRdb selects TRBD2, and the lack of DNA leaves this call unchecked. The CDR3 covers 17 residues. In germline, CDR1 is SGHTA, CDR2 FQGNSA. The CDR3 here is CASSQGVLAGGADTQYF.

The chain links TRBV5-1 to TRBJ1-2; TCRdb picks TRBD1, but there is no DNA to check that call. The length of the CDR3 is 14 residues. Germline values: CDR1 SGHRS, CDR2 YFSETQ. The CDR3 reads CASSLGGGPYGYTF.

This rearrangement joins TRBV28 to TRBJ1-1; TCRdb's D call of TRBD1 is untestable without DNA. CDR1 is MDHEN, CDR2 SYDVKM, per germline. The CDR3 has 16 amino acids. CDR3 residues: CASSFQGNRGWPEAFF.

This CDR3 reads CATSRDSPEAFF. J is TRBJ1-1 and V is TRBV12-3 or TRBV12-4; lacking DNA, the TRBD1 call made by TCRdb goes unchecked. This CDR3 has 12 amino acids.

The chain links TRBV7-2 to TRBJ2-3; TCRdb reports TRBD1, a call that lacks DNA to check it against. CDR1 is SGHTA and CDR2 is FQGNSA in the germline V gene. The CDR3 covers 13 residues. The CDR3: CASSFEGTDTQYF.

The chain is built from TRBV9 and TRBJ1-6; with no DNA, the TCRdb D assignment of TRBD1 cannot be verified. Per the germline V gene, CDR1 is SGDLS and CDR2 is YYNGEE. This CDR3 region has 15 residues. The chain's CDR3 is CASASLTGDNSPLHF. Based on the CDR3 plus reference TRBV9 and TRBJ1-6, the full variable domain is DSGVTQTPKHLITATGQRVTLRCSPRSGDLSVYWYQQSLDQGLQFLIQYYNGEERAKGNILERFSAQQFPDLHSELNLSSLELGDSALYFCASASLTGDNSPLHFGNGTRLTVT.

The chain recombines TRBV20-1 with TRBJ2-5; TCRdb lists TRBD2, though no DNA is available to test this call. CDR3 length: 13 amino acids. Germline loops: CDR1 DFQATT, CDR2 SNEGSKA (reference sequence). CDR3 in amino acids: CSARRGNGETQYF.

The genes are TRBV5-1 and TRBJ1-2. The CDR3 runs 14 residues. Germline V gene data show CDR1 as SGHRS and CDR2 as YFSETQ. CDR3 sequence: CASSLGGEESGYTF.